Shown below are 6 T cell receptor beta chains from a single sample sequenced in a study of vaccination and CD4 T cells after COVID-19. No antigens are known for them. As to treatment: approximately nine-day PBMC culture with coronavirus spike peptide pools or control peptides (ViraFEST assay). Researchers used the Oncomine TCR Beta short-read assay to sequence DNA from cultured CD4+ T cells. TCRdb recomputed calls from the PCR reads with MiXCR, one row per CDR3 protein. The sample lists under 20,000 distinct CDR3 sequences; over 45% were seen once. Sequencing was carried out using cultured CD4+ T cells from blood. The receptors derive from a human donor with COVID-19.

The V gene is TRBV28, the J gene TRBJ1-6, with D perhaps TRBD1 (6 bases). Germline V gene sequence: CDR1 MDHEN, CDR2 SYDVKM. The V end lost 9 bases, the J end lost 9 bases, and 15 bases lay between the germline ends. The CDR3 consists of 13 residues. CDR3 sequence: CASKPGHISPLHF. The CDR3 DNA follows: TGTGCCAGTAAACCGGGACATATTTCACCCCTCCACTTT.

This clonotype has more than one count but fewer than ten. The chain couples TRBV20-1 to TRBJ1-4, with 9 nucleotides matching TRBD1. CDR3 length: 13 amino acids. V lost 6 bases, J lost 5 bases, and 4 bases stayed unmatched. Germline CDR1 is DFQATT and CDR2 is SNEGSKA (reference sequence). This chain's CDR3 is CSAQTGGNEKLFF. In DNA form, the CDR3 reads TGCAGTGCACAGACAGGGGGGAATGAAAAACTGTTTTTT.

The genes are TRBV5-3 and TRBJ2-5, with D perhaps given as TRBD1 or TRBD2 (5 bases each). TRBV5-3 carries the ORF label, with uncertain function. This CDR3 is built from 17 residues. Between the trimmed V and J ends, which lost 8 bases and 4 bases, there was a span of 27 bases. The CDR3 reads CASSVTPGPGLVETQYF. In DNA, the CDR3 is TGTGCCAGCAGCGTGACCCCGGGGCCAGGATTGGTAGAGACCCAGTACTTC.

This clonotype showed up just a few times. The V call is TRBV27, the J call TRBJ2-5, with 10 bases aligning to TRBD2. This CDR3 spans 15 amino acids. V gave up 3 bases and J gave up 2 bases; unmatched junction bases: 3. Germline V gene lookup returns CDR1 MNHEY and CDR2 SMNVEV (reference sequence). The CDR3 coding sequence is TGTGCCAGCAGTTTGTTAGCGGGGGGACAAGAGACCCAGTACTTC. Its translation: CASSLLAGGQETQYF.

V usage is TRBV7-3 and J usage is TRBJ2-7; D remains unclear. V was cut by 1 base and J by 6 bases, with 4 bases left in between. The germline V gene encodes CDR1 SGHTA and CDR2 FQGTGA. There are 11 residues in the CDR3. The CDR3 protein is CASSLRGEQYF. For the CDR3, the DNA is TGTGCCAGCAGCTTAAGAGGCGAGCAGTACTTC.

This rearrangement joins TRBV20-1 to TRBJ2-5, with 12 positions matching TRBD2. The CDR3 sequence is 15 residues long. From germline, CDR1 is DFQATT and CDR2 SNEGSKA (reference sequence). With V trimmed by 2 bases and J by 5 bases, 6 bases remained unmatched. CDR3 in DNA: TGCAGTGCTAGACTAGCGGGGGGGCTGGGGGAGACCCAGTACTTC. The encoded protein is CSARLAGGLGETQYF.